These 30 T cell receptor beta chains came from one sample sequenced in a study of shared clonotypes between healthy human individuals (dated by TCRdb to the early 2020s). The library came from the immunoSEQ multiplex PCR assay. TCRdb limited this immuneACCESS table to in-frame rearrangements with V and J called. A share of clones is missing; checked studies link under half to unresolved V genes, and the rest is unexplained. Counted in this sample were fewer than 200,000 clones; 85% to 95% of them appeared once. The ten largest clones represent around 0.067% of the sample. Sequenced input: naive CD4+ T cells sorted from blood. Taken with the paper, the label for cell subset or site translates to: CD45RA+ positively selected. These receptors were obtained from a woman aged 30 to 39 in good health.

CDR3 protein: CASSTSGLAGGLYEQFF. CDR3 sequence (DNA): TGTGCCAGTAGTACCTCGGGACTAGCGGGAGGATTGTATGAGCAGTTCTTC. This chain links TRBV19 with TRBJ2-1, with TRBD2 matching 15 bases. The trim removed 4 bases at V and 8 bases at J, leaving 9 bases unmatched. Per the germline V gene, CDR1 is LNHDA and CDR2 is SQIVND (reference sequence). This CDR3 is 17 amino acids long.

The chain links TRBV28 to TRBJ1-4; D unresolved. V lost 6 bases, J lost 4 bases, and 15 bases lay in between. Germline CDR1 is MDHEN and CDR2 is SYDVKM. This CDR3 has 15 residues. The CDR3 protein is CASRQTANLNEKLFF. The CDR3 region has the DNA TGTGCCAGCAGGCAAACGGCAAACCTTAATGAAAAACTGTTTTTT.

The rearrangement links TRBV7-9 to TRBJ2-7, with D maybe TRBD1 (5 bases). Germline CDR1 and CDR2: SEHNR and FQNEAQ (reference sequence). V lost 4 bases and J lost 6, with 13 bases in between. CDR3 length equals 13 residues. The CDR3 DNA reads as TGTGCCAGCAGCTCCCTCCAGGGATCCGAGCAGTACTTC. This translates into CASSSLQGSEQYF.

This clone was detected only once. The gene calls are TRBV5-4 and TRBJ1-3; no definite D call. Germline values: CDR1 SGHNT, CDR2 YYREEE (reference sequence). The ends were cut back, 7 bases at V and 0 bases at J, with 5 bases in the middle. This CDR3 has 12 amino acids. In DNA, the CDR3 is TGTGCCAGCGGAAGCTCTGGAAACACCATATATTTT. Its translation is CASGSSGNTIYF.

V gene TRBV23-1 combines with J gene TRBJ2-7; unclear D gene. TRBV23-1 is given ORF status, its function remaining uncertain. Deletions cut 2 bases from V and 7 bases from J, with 15 bases between. The CDR3 is made up of 14 amino acids. The CDR3 DNA follows: TGCGCCAGCAGTCAAGTCCCCGCTTCCGATGAGCAGTACTTC. Amino acid sequence: CASSQVPASDEQYF.

The CDR3 DNA reads as TGTGCCAGCGGACCCCGAGGGGAGCTGTTTTTT. Its translation: CASGPRGELFF. The gene calls are TRBV28 and TRBJ2-2; D unresolved. V was clipped by 8 bases and J by 8 bases, with 9 bases between them. The germline CDR1 and CDR2 sequences are MDHEN and SYDVKM. The CDR3 extends over 11 amino acids.

Here the CDR3 reads CASSQDRIAGGDYEQYF. Written as DNA, the CDR3 is TGCGCCAGCAGCCAAGATAGAATAGCGGGAGGCGACTACGAGCAGTACTTC. V gene TRBV4-1 combines with J gene TRBJ2-5, with 10 bases aligning to TRBD2. The J call may be in error: the DNA end matches TRBJ2-7 better. Germline assignment: CDR1 MGHRA and CDR2 YSYEKL. This CDR3 is 17 amino acids long.

The chain has TRBV7-2 and TRBJ2-3; 8 nucleotides align to TRBD2. V gave up 5 bases and J gave up 7 bases; unmatched junction bases: 11. Germline loops: CDR1 SGHTA, CDR2 FQGNSA. This CDR3 has 15 amino acids. CDR3 loop: CASSPQSGSGNTQYF. CDR3 nucleotide sequence: TGTGCCAGCAGCCCCCAGAGCGGGAGCGGGAATACGCAGTATTTT.

The rearrangement joins TRBV5-1 to TRBJ2-7; D tentatively reads TRBD1 or TRBD2 (5 bases each). This CDR3 is built from 14 residues. V lost 4 bases and J 7 bases, leaving 18 bases between the germline ends. Per the germline V gene, CDR1 is SGHRS and CDR2 is YFSETQ. DNA for the CDR3: TGCGCCAGCAGCCCCCGGGACCCCGAAAAAGAGCAGTACTTC. Its translation: CASSPRDPEKEQYF.

This clone has only one observation. The chain has TRBV5-1 and TRBJ2-7, with TRBD1 identical over 7 bases. The CDR3 is 17 amino acids. Losses at the gene ends were 0 bases for V and 0 bases for J; bases not matched to a gene: 9. The V gene's germline CDR1 is SGHRS and CDR2 YFSETQ. DNA for the CDR3: TGCGCCAGCAGCTTGGCCGAGGTCAGGGGGTCCTCCTACGAGCAGTACTTC. Translated, it gives CASSLAEVRGSSYEQYF.

The chain uses TRBV5-6 and TRBJ1-1, with unresolved D. Trimming took 1 base from V and 12 from J, leaving 13 bases between them. Germline V gene data show CDR1 as SGHDT and CDR2 as YYEEEE. CDR3 length: 12 residues. CDR3 nucleotide sequence: TGTGCCAGCAGCTTGTTCACGGGGAGAACTTTCTTT. The encoded protein is CASSLFTGRTFF.

The chain carries TRBV6-1 and TRBJ1-5; no firm D call. The V gene lost 9 bases and the J gene lost 5 bases, with 14 bases spanning the gap. Germline V gene lookup returns CDR1 MNHNS and CDR2 SASEGT. This CDR3 region has 13 residues. CDR3 residues: CASRREGDQPQHF. The DNA for the CDR3 is TGTGCCAGTAGGAGGGAGGGCGATCAGCCCCAGCATTTT.

The CDR3 sequence is CASSVVAGGAFF. As DNA, the CDR3 is TGTGCCAGCAGCGTAGTTGCGGGGGGGGCTTTCTTT. The chain is built from TRBV9 and TRBJ1-1, with D possibly matching TRBD1 (5 bases). Germline V lookup: CDR1 SGDLS, CDR2 YYNGEE. V lost 0 bases and J lost 11, with 11 bases in between. This CDR3 region has 12 residues.

The chain combines TRBV5-4 with TRBJ2-5; 14 bases align to TRBD2. The end of the DNA is better explained by TRBJ2-7, so the J call may be wrong. Germline V gives CDR1 SGHNT, CDR2 YYREEE (reference sequence). The CDR3 has 18 residues. This CDR3 reads CASSPGLAGEAAGYEQYF. The CDR3 DNA reads as TGTGCCAGCAGCCCGGGACTAGCGGGAGAGGCGGCTGGCTACGAGCAGTACTTC.

The chain couples TRBV28 to TRBJ2-1; 9 nucleotides match TRBD2. V shed 3 bases, J shed 14 bases, and the junction held 11 bases outside the gene matches. The CDR3 totals 14 residues. The germline gives CDR1 MDHEN, CDR2 SYDVKM. The CDR3 is CASSFFKVAGVKFF. DNA for the CDR3: TGTGCCAGCAGTTTTTTCAAAGTAGCGGGAGTCAAGTTCTTC. The variable domain in full, completed from reference TRBV28 and TRBJ2-1, reads DVKVTQSSRYLVKRTGEKVFLECVQDMDHENMFWYRQDPGLGLRLIYFSYDVKMKEKGDIPEGYSVSREKKERFSLILESASTNQTSMYLCASSFFKVAGVKFFGPGTRLTVL.

The chain is built from TRBV30 and TRBJ2-4, with 8 bases that match TRBD2. Unmatched junction bases numbered 8, after V lost 1 base and J lost 6 bases. Germline V gene data show CDR1 as GTSNPN and CDR2 as SVGIG (reference sequence). This CDR3 is 15 amino acids long. The CDR3 nucleotides are TGTGCCTGGAGTGGTATAGGCGGGAGGTCAAACATTCAGTACTTC. This codes for CAWSGIGGRSNIQYF.

CDR3 coding DNA: TGCGCCAGCAGCCAAGAACCTGAGCGGTACGAGCAGTACTTC. Residues: CASSQEPERYEQYF. The J gene is TRBJ2-7, the V gene TRBV4-1; D is possibly TRBD2 (5 bases). Germline V gene lookup returns CDR1 MGHRA and CDR2 YSYEKL. This CDR3 contains 14 residues. V gave up 0 bases and J gave up 4 bases, with 10 bases separating them.

This clone was observed a few times. V usage is TRBV9 and J usage is TRBJ1-2; D is ambiguous. Germline V gives CDR1 SGDLS, CDR2 YYNGEE. Trimming took 0 bases from V and 8 from J, leaving 11 bases between them. The CDR3 totals 13 residues. The CDR3 sequence is CASSVEQPRGYTF. The CDR3 DNA reads TGTGCCAGCAGCGTAGAACAGCCTCGGGGCTACACCTTC.

V is TRBV21-1 and J is TRBJ2-3; TRBD1 is the table's D call and was not checked against the DNA. TRBV21-1 is designated a pseudogene. The CDR3 consists of 16 residues. The chain's CDR3 is CASSVPGQRSTDTQYF. The CDR3 DNA follows: TGTGCCAGCAGCGTTCCGGGACAGCGTAGCACAGATACGCAGTATTTT.

The rearrangement links TRBV9 to TRBJ2-5, with TRBD2 identical over 8 bases. The CDR3 sequence is 16 residues long. CDR1 is SGDLS, CDR2 YYNGEE, per germline. With 0 bases clipped from V and 2 bases from J, the junction kept 6 bases outside the gene matches. The CDR3 loop is CASSVAGGPVQETQYF. The CDR3 DNA follows: TGTGCCAGCAGCGTAGCGGGAGGGCCGGTACAAGAGACCCAGTACTTC. Combining the CDR3 with reference TRBV9 and TRBJ2-5 gives the whole variable domain DSGVTQTPKHLITATGQRVTLRCSPRSGDLSVYWYQQSLDQGLQFLIQYYNGEERAKGNILERFSAQQFPDLHSELNLSSLELGDSALYFCASSVAGGPVQETQYFGPGTRLLVL.

This clone was recorded only once. The rearrangement links TRBV28 to TRBJ2-5; D gene unclear. This CDR3 spans 13 amino acids. Trimming took 10 bases from V and 7 from J, leaving 19 bases between them. The germline V gene encodes CDR1 MDHEN and CDR2 SYDVKM. The CDR3 nucleotides are TGTGCCATCGATGATGGGCAGATAGGGACCCAGTACTTC. Residues: CAIDDGQIGTQYF. The variable domain in full, completed from reference TRBV28 and TRBJ2-5, reads DVKVTQSSRYLVKRTGEKVFLECVQDMDHENMFWYRQDPGLGLRLIYFSYDVKMKEKGDIPEGYSVSREKKERFSLILESASTNQTSMYLCAIDDGQIGTQYFGPGTRLLVL.

The CDR3 here is CASSLGQEGYEQYF. The CDR3 nucleotides are TGTGCCAGCAGCTTAGGACAGGAGGGTTACGAGCAGTACTTC. The V and J genes are TRBV11-2 and TRBJ2-7, with D perhaps TRBD1 or TRBD2 (6 bases each). CDR3 length equals 14 residues. V was shortened by 1 base and J by 4 bases, with 11 bases between the two germline ends. The germline V gene encodes CDR1 SGHAT and CDR2 FQNNGV. The full variable domain, its missing parts supplied by reference TRBV11-2 and TRBJ2-7, is EAGVAQSPRYKIIEKRQSVAFWCNPISGHATLYWYQQILGQGPKLLIQFQNNGVVDDSQLPKDRFSAERLKGVDSTLKIQPAKLEDSAVYLCASSLGQEGYEQYFGPGTRLTVT.

The chain uses TRBV5-4 and TRBJ2-7; TRBD1 matches 7 bases. Trimming removed 3 bases from V and 2 bases from J; junction bases left unmatched: 2. Germline V gene data show CDR1 as SGHNT and CDR2 as YYREEE (reference sequence). The CDR3 consists of 13 residues. The DNA for the CDR3 is TGTGCCAGCAGCTGGACAGGAACCTACGAGCAGTACTTC. Protein sequence: CASSWTGTYEQYF. The complete variable domain, with remaining parts taken from reference TRBV5-4 and TRBJ2-7, reads ETGVTQSPTHLIKTRGQQVTLRCSSQSGHNTVSWYQQALGQGPQFIFQYYREEENGRGNFPPRFSGLQFPNYSSELNVNALELDDSALYLCASSWTGTYEQYFGPGTRLTVT.

V and J are TRBV5-1 and TRBJ1-2; the D gene is possibly TRBD1 (5 bases). This CDR3 region has 15 residues. Deletions cut 4 bases from V and 3 bases from J, with 16 bases between. Looked up from germline, CDR1 is SGHRS and CDR2 is YFSETQ. CDR3 amino acids: CASSQDTGTDYGYTF. CDR3 coding DNA: TGCGCCAGCAGCCAAGACACCGGGACGGACTATGGCTACACCTTC.

This chain connects TRBV6-1 to TRBJ1-5; 12 bases are a match to TRBD1. J was trimmed by 2 bases and V by 6 bases; bases with no gene match: 2. There are 15 residues in the CDR3. Looked up from germline, CDR1 is MNHNS and CDR2 is SASEGT. CDR3 sequence (DNA): TGTGCCAGCAGGGGGACAGGGGGCGGCAATCAGCCCCAGCATTTT. This sequence encodes CASRGTGGGNQPQHF.

The chain links TRBV18 to TRBJ1-1; the D gene is possibly TRBD1 (5 bases). Germline V gene sequence: CDR1 KGHSH, CDR2 LQKENI. CDR3 length: 16 residues. The ends were cut back, 3 bases at V and 1 base at J, with 15 bases in the middle. The CDR3 region has the DNA TGTGCCAGCTCACCTATGGGCGGGGGGTCGAACACTGAAGCTTTCTTT. Protein product: CASSPMGGGSNTEAFF.

The DNA for the CDR3 is TGTGCCAGCAGTTTAGTAGGGCGAAAGCAGTACTTC. This sequence encodes CASSLVGRKQYF. The rearrangement links TRBV28 to TRBJ2-7; D gene uncertain. Between the trimmed V and J ends, which lost 2 bases and 8 bases, there was a span of 10 bases. The CDR3 runs to 12 residues. Germline CDR1 is MDHEN and CDR2 is SYDVKM.

The V call is TRBV10-3, the J call TRBJ2-3; no reliable D call. Looked up from germline, CDR1 is ENHRY and CDR2 is SYGVKD. The CDR3 covers 12 residues. V shed 6 bases and J shed 2 bases, with 6 bases lying between them. CDR3 loop: CAIRDNTDTQYF. CDR3 nucleotides: TGTGCCATCAGGGATAACACAGATACGCAGTATTTT.

V is TRBV7-9 and J is TRBJ2-7, with 8 bases aligning to TRBD2. The CDR3 runs 15 residues. V gave up 2 bases and J gave up 6 bases; unmatched junction bases: 9. Germline V lookup: CDR1 SEHNR, CDR2 FQNEAQ (reference sequence). The CDR3 DNA reads TGTGCCAGCAGCTTAAGTCCGGGACTAGTGATCGAGCAGTACTTC. It is translated as CASSLSPGLVIEQYF.

V is TRBV5-1 and J is TRBJ2-3; TRBD2 agrees at 8 bases. Per germline, CDR1 SGHRS and CDR2 YFSETQ. The CDR3 has 16 residues. The ends lost 6 bases at V and 3 bases at J; junction bases unmatched: 12. CDR3 in amino acids: CASNSGTKIGTDTQYF. The CDR3 DNA follows: TGCGCCAGCAATAGCGGGACCAAGATCGGGACAGATACGCAGTATTTT.